This record concerns one T cell receptor beta chain sequence. CDR1 and CDR2 from the germline V gene are SGHNT and YENEEA. This CDR3 is built from 12 residues. The V gene end was trimmed by 3 bases and the J gene end by 6 bases; junction bases not matched to a gene: 1. The protocol was immunoSEQ multiplex PCR, while the TCRdb copy is restricted to in-frame clones and leaves out a portion. Of some 230,000 clones listed, about nine tenths are singletons. This sample is drawn from a study of blood T cell repertoires in COVID-19. Sequenced sample: peripheral blood. The V call is TRBV11-3, the J call TRBJ2-7; TRBD1 matches at 8 bases. This TCR was sampled from a man aged 25-45 years who had recovered from COVID-19. The CDR3 region is CASSFDRGEQYF. The CDR3 DNA is TGTGCCAGCAGCTTCGACAGGGGCGAGCAGTACTTC.